This T cell receptor beta chain was captured by sequencing in a study of early T cells in non-severe SARS-CoV-2 infection. Unique molecular identifiers were added to individual cDNA molecules. TCRdb fed the 5' RACE reads into MiXCR, producing one record per CDR3 protein. This sample has about 50,000 distinct CDR3 sequences; roughly 10% occur once, and the top ten carry around 14%. Only a few counts were recorded for this clonotype. There are 16 residues in the CDR3. Germline CDR1 is SEHNR and CDR2 is FQNEAQ (reference sequence). Trimming took 1 base from V and 2 from J, leaving 13 bases between them. Input material: whole blood. The rearrangement joins TRBV7-9 to TRBJ2-3; possible D gene TRBD2, 6 bases. This clonotype was sampled from an adult who was a healthcare worker with PCR-confirmed SARS-CoV-2 infection or an uninfected control (not recorded which). The CDR3 DNA is TGTGCCAGCAGCTTAGGATTCGGGGGAACCACAGATACGCAGTATTTT. Translating gives CASSLGFGGTTDTQYF.